This TCR beta chain derives from a study of cytomegalovirus exposure and HLA in healthy donors. Study results and caveats: Earlier analysis found most TCR beta V segments productive about 87% or about 30% of the time. Reportedly, a later analysis found an Asian-associated ancestry cluster had fewer N-insertions than the approximately 670-donor mean.

A few counts support this clone. What it binds is not known. The CDR3 covers 14 residues. V lost 10 bases and J lost 6; bases outside the gene matches: 13. From germline, CDR1 is LNHDA and CDR2 SQIVND (reference sequence). PCR employed 60 Vbeta and 13 Jbeta primers. Only in-frame clones appear in the TCRdb table, and some are missing; sequencing was by immunoSEQ multiplex PCR. The sample contains over 100,000 clones, roughly 78% of which appear only once. The chain links TRBV19 to TRBJ2-5; 8 bases fit TRBD2. The source is a woman aged 30 to 39 in good health and CMV-seropositive. The sequencing sample was made of PBMCs. Here the CDR3 DNA reads TGTGCCACCCGGGATGCGGGGGGCCTGAAGACCCAGTACTTC. Amino acid sequence: CATRDAGGLKTQYF.